This TCR beta chain was identified during a study of beta chain features in type 1 diabetes. V was clipped by 0 bases and J by 9 bases; unmatched bases: 8. This CDR3 region has 15 residues. CDR1 is GTSNPN and CDR2 is SVGIG in the germline V gene (reference sequence). Expressed TCRB transcripts were sequenced because the isolated RNA had all been reverse transcribed beforehand. Libraries were prepared by immunoSEQ multiplex PCR; TCRdb keeps only in-frame clonotypes and omits some of them. The data contain hundreds of thousands of clones, 9% to 10% of them seen just once; the ten biggest clones take up just under 0.035%.

The chain couples TRBV30 to TRBJ2-1; 10 nucleotides agree with TRBD2. The sequence was collected from a woman younger than 30 in good health. The sample comprised naive CD4+ T cells from blood. As DNA, the CDR3 is TGTGCCTGGAGTGTACTAGCGGGACCTAGGGGTGAGCAGTTCTTC. Its protein product is CAWSVLAGPRGEQFF. The full variable domain, in which reference TRBV30 and TRBJ2-1 provide the parts outside the CDR3, is SQTIHQWPATLVQPVGSPLSLECTVEGTSNPNLYWYRQAAGRGLQLLFYSVGIGQISSEVPQNLSASRPQDRQFILSSKKLLLSDSGFYLCAWSVLAGPRGEQFFGPGTRLTVL.